Below are 23 T cell receptor beta chains sequenced from a single sample in a study of cytomegalovirus exposure and HLA in healthy donors. In the PCR, 60 Vbeta and 13 Jbeta primers were used. TCRdb's copy holds only in-frame clones and misses some; the assay was immunoSEQ multiplex PCR. The sample records about 110,000 clones, over 65% being singletons. Sequenced material: PBMCs. The receptors shown here come from a female donor in good health and CMV-seropositive.

The chain couples TRBV28 to TRBJ2-3; a possible D gene is TRBD1 (6 bases). The CDR3 length is 18 residues. V lost 1 base to trimming and J lost 1 base, with 18 bases between them. CDR1 and CDR2 from the germline V gene are MDHEN and SYDVKM. The CDR3 loop reads CASSLSWAQGGGTDTQYF. The CDR3 DNA reads as TGTGCCAGCAGTTTATCCTGGGCACAGGGTGGAGGCACAGATACGCAGTATTTT.

V gene TRBV18 combines with J gene TRBJ1-5; D ambiguous. The V gene lost 1 base and the J gene lost 3 bases, with 10 bases spanning the gap. The CDR3 is 15 residues long. In germline, CDR1 is KGHSH, CDR2 LQKENI. As DNA, the CDR3 is TGTGCCAGCTCACCACGGCCAGATCCCAATCAGCCCCAGCATTTT. This gives the protein CASSPRPDPNQPQHF.

This clone was seen only a few times. J is TRBJ2-7 and V is TRBV7-2; TRBD2 agrees at 11 bases. The V gene's germline CDR1 is SGHTA and CDR2 FQGNSA. There are 15 residues in the CDR3. J was trimmed by 2 bases and V by 5 bases; bases with no gene match: 5. CDR3 protein: CASSKASGRTYEQYF. The CDR3 coding sequence is TGTGCCAGCAGCAAAGCTAGCGGGAGGACCTACGAGCAGTACTTC.

This clone has a handful of counts. The chain carries TRBV7-6 and TRBJ2-5; 7 bases are shared with TRBD2. J gave up 5 bases and V 3 bases, and 9 bases lay outside the gene matches. Germline assignment: CDR1 SGHVS and CDR2 FNYEAQ. This CDR3 has 15 amino acids. CDR3 sequence (DNA): TGTGCCAGCAGCTTCTTCCGGGGGGAGGGGGAGACCCAGTACTTC. Its translation is CASSFFRGEGETQYF.

This chain uses TRBV7-3 with TRBJ1-2, with D unresolved. Germline CDR1 is SGHTA and CDR2 is FQGTGA. The CDR3 spans 14 residues. Trimming cost V 2 bases and J 4 bases, with 11 bases left between them. The CDR3 is CASSLQPESYGYTF. CDR3 bases: TGTGCCAGCAGCTTACAGCCGGAGTCCTATGGCTACACCTTC.

A few counts support this clone. V usage is TRBV5-1 and J usage is TRBJ2-3; TRBD2 agrees at 10 bases. With V trimmed by 0 bases and J by 7 bases, 5 bases remained unmatched. The CDR3 is 15 amino acids. Germline V gene sequence: CDR1 SGHRS, CDR2 YFSETQ. The CDR3 reads CASSLAAGGEHTQYF. The CDR3, as DNA: TGCGCCAGCAGCTTGGCAGCGGGAGGGGAACATACGCAGTATTTT. Based on the CDR3 plus reference TRBV5-1 and TRBJ2-3, the full variable domain is KAGVTQTPRYLIKTRGQQVTLSCSPISGHRSVSWYQQTPGQGLQFLFEYFSETQRNKGNFPGRFSGRQFSNSRSEMNVSTLELGDSALYLCASSLAAGGEHTQYFGPGTRLTVL.

The chain recombines TRBV28 with TRBJ1-2; TRBD1 aligns across 8 bases. V shed 4 bases and J 5 bases; nucleotides not matched to a gene: 6. This CDR3 has 14 amino acids. Germline lookup yields CDR1 MDHEN and CDR2 SYDVKM. The CDR3 DNA sequence: TGTGCCAGCAGTTATACAGGGGGAGGTTATGGCTACACCTTC. Protein product: CASSYTGGGYGYTF.

V is TRBV4-2 and J is TRBJ2-1; D is perhaps TRBD1 (6 bases). Looked up from germline, CDR1 is LGHNA and CDR2 is YNFKEQ. The CDR3 runs to 12 residues. Trimming took off 4 bases at V and 9 bases at J, with 10 bases between the two ends. The CDR3: CASSLQGGEQFF. In DNA, the CDR3 is TGTGCCAGCAGCCTACAGGGCGGTGAGCAGTTCTTC.

The table lists this clone with a count of one. The chain couples TRBV30 to TRBJ1-5, with D perhaps matching TRBD1 (5 bases). Trimming shortened V by 5 bases and J by 1 base, and 12 bases separated the two germline ends. In germline, CDR1 is GTSNPN, CDR2 SVGIG (reference sequence). This CDR3 is built from 14 residues. CDR3 nucleotide sequence: TGTGCCTGGGGGGCTGGGGGGAGCAATCAGCCCCAGCATTTT. This codes for CAWGAGGSNQPQHF.

J is TRBJ2-3 and V is TRBV5-1; 10 bases are shared with TRBD1. Germline lookup yields CDR1 SGHRS and CDR2 YFSETQ. The CDR3 runs 15 residues. J gave up 3 bases and V 4 bases, and 5 bases lay outside the gene matches. The CDR3 DNA follows: TGCGCCAGCAGCCCCCGGGACAGGGGAACAGATACGCAGTATTTT. This gives the protein CASSPRDRGTDTQYF.

To note about this clone: Compared with germline, one end of the junction differs, possibly owing to a read error. Within the sample, other DNA sequences also encode this same CDR3. The chain combines TRBV7-9 with TRBJ2-5; tentatively, D is TRBD2 (5 bases). Looked up from germline, CDR1 is SEHNR and CDR2 is FQNEAQ (reference sequence). The CDR3 consists of 17 residues. The CDR3 reads CASSLGLLSTSQETQYF. CDR3 nucleotide sequence: TGCGCCAGCAGCTTAGGACTCCTCTCCACCTCCCAAGAGACCCAGTACTTC. Full variable domain (rest looked up from reference TRBV7-9 and TRBJ2-5): DTGVSQNPRHKITKRGQNVTFRCDPISEHNRLYWYRQTLGQGPEFLTYFQNEAQLEKSRLLSDRFSAERPKGSFSTLEIQRTEQGDSAMYLCASSLGLLSTSQETQYFGPGTRLLVL.

The J gene is TRBJ1-5, the V gene TRBV30; D ambiguous. CDR3 size: 14 residues. Germline assignment: CDR1 GTSNPN and CDR2 SVGIG (reference sequence). V lost 2 bases and J lost 11, with 19 bases in between. CDR3 bases: TGTGCCTGGAGTTGGAAGGCAGGAGGAACAGCCCAGCATTTT. Protein: CAWSWKAGGTAQHF.

This clone was picked up one time. V usage is TRBV7-2 and J usage is TRBJ1-6; D ambiguous. The CDR3 contains 14 residues. Germline V gene sequence: CDR1 SGHTA, CDR2 FQGNSA. V lost 1 base and J lost 7, with 8 bases in between. The CDR3 is CASSLDSRNSPLHF. CDR3 in DNA: TGTGCCAGCAGCTTAGACAGCCGGAATTCACCCCTCCACTTT.

V is TRBV25-1 and J is TRBJ1-2; 8 positions agree with TRBD1. The ends lost 6 bases at V and 7 bases at J; junction bases unmatched: 7. This CDR3 region has 13 residues. CDR1 and CDR2 (germline): MGHDK, SYGVNS. In DNA, the CDR3 is TGTGCCAGCAGCCAGGGGGCGCGTGGTGGCTACACCTTC. Residues: CASSQGARGGYTF.

This chain connects TRBV15 to TRBJ2-3; maybe TRBD2 (5 bases). CDR1 is LNHNV and CDR2 is YYDKDF in the germline V gene (reference sequence). V lost 0 bases, J lost 4 bases, and 8 bases lay in between. This CDR3 contains 14 residues. The CDR3 DNA reads TGTGCCACCAGCAGAGATCGAGGGTCAGATACGCAGTATTTT. The encoded protein is CATSRDRGSDTQYF.

V gene TRBV15 combines with J gene TRBJ2-1; no clear D. The V and J ends lost 1 base and 7 bases respectively, with 5 bases between them. The CDR3 is made up of 12 amino acids. Germline CDR1 reads LNHNV; CDR2 reads YYDKDF (reference sequence). CDR3 sequence reads: CATSRVANEQFF. In DNA, the CDR3 is TGTGCCACCAGCAGAGTCGCGAATGAGCAGTTCTTC.

The V gene is TRBV5-4, the J gene TRBJ2-3; TRBD2 matches 8 bases. This CDR3 spans 14 amino acids. V gave up 3 bases and J gave up 6 bases; unmatched junction bases: 6. The V gene's germline CDR1 is SGHNT and CDR2 YYREEE (reference sequence). CDR3 nucleotides: TGTGCCAGCAGCTCTGGACTAGCCTCGGATACGCAGTATTTT. Amino acid sequence: CASSSGLASDTQYF.

This clone was detected only once. V usage is TRBV5-6 and J usage is TRBJ1-2; no definite D call. Trimming took 4 bases from V and 2 from J, leaving 18 bases between them. Germline CDR1 SGHDT, CDR2 YYEEEE. The CDR3 has 16 amino acids. The CDR3 region has the DNA TGTGCCAGCAGCGACTCCGTAAATAGAGAAAACTATGGCTACACCTTC. It encodes CASSDSVNRENYGYTF.

The rearrangement uses TRBV18 and TRBJ1-2, with unresolved D. Germline V CDR1 and CDR2: KGHSH, LQKENI. The germline V and J ends were trimmed by 2 bases and 0 bases, with 4 bases remaining between them. The CDR3 runs to 13 residues. DNA of the CDR3: TGTGCCAGCTCACCAGCGGCTAACTATGGCTACACCTTC. This codes for CASSPAANYGYTF. The entire variable domain, with the rest obtained from reference TRBV18 and TRBJ1-2, is as follows: NAGVMQNPRHLVRRRGQEARLRCSPMKGHSHVYWYRQLPEEGLKFMVYLQKENIIDESGMPKERFSAEFPKEGPSILRIQQVVRGDSAAYFCASSPAANYGYTFGSGTRLTVV.

With respect to this clone: The sample carries other DNA sequences with the same CDR3. The chain has TRBV6-5 and TRBJ1-1, with 8 bases aligning to TRBD1. Germline trimming cut 6 bases from V and 5 bases from J; bases unmatched to any gene: 5. CDR1 and CDR2 (germline): MNHEY, SVGAGI. This CDR3 comprises 13 residues. CDR3 amino acids: CASRPDRGTEAFF. The CDR3 nucleotides are TGTGCCAGCAGGCCCGACAGGGGTACTGAAGCTTTCTTT.

The V gene is TRBV19, the J gene TRBJ1-2, with 10 bases matching TRBD1. Germline CDR1 is LNHDA and CDR2 is SQIVND (reference sequence). The CDR3 has 19 amino acids. V lost 3 bases to trimming and J lost 3 bases; unmatched junction nucleotides: 16. The CDR3 nucleotides are TGTGCCAGTAGTATCCGATCGTGGGACAGGGGCCGGGGTTACTATGGCTACACCTTC. Translated, it gives CASSIRSWDRGRGYYGYTF.

The genes are TRBV5-4 and TRBJ1-2; TRBD1 matches at 7 bases. Trimming at V came to 4 bases and at J to 0 bases, leaving 6 bases not matched to a gene. The CDR3 is made up of 15 amino acids. CDR1 is SGHNT and CDR2 is YYREEE in the germline V gene (reference sequence). As DNA, the CDR3 is TGTGCCAGCAGCCCAGGACAGGAACCTAACTATGGCTACACCTTC. This sequence encodes CASSPGQEPNYGYTF.

The CDR3 nucleotides are TGCGCCAGCAGCTTACGACAGGAAAATTCACCCCTCCACTTT. It encodes CASSLRQENSPLHF. The chain links TRBV5-1 to TRBJ1-6; a possible D gene is TRBD1 (6 bases). Germline loops: CDR1 SGHRS, CDR2 YFSETQ. Trimming removed 2 bases at V and 7 bases at J, with 10 bases between. The CDR3 is 14 residues long.